The present T cell receptor (beta chain) was sequenced within a study of T cell responses to AZD1222 COVID-19 vaccine. The germline V gene has CDR1 LNHDA and CDR2 SQIVND (reference sequence). The CDR3 has 16 amino acids. The V gene lost 5 bases and the J gene lost 8 bases, with 24 bases spanning the gap. This clone was counted at least ten times. The antigen is unknown. General study findings and limits: Spike as a whole was targeted by vaccine-associated CD4 TCRs, dominant at 160-218 and 743-854.

TCRdb's copy holds only in-frame clones and misses some; the assay was immunoSEQ multiplex PCR. The sample includes tens of thousands of clones, about nine tenths of them seen just once. The chain links TRBV19 to TRBJ1-2, with D perhaps TRBD1 (5 bases). This clonotype originated in an adult in good health. The sample in question was peripheral blood, obtained on day 0 of AZD1222 vaccination. The CDR3 nucleotides are TGTGCCAGTAGTCCAGTCTATCAGGGAGGTCTTGAAGGCTACACCTTC. Amino acid sequence: CASSPVYQGGLEGYTF.